The 22 T cell receptor beta chains given below trace back to one sample, sequenced in a study of long-term antiretroviral therapy in people with HIV. This was the immunoSEQ v3.0 assay at survey level. The data were produced by immunoSEQ multiplex PCR, yet TCRdb's version contains in-frame clones alone and is incomplete. Here the sample spans some 20,000 clones, around 80% being singletons. The sample here was unsorted PBMCs, taken 2.9 years after starting antiretroviral therapy. The receptor set was obtained from a woman aged 25 to 39 with HIV.

The chain employs TRBV5-6 and TRBJ2-3; 8 bases match TRBD1. Trimming cost V 6 bases and J 1 base; bases outside gene matches: 10. Germline CDR1 is SGHDT and CDR2 is YYEEEE. This CDR3 comprises 16 residues. This CDR3 is CASKLSLGQGTDTQYF. CDR3 in DNA: TGTGCCAGCAAACTGAGTTTGGGACAGGGCACAGATACGCAGTATTTT.

This chain uses TRBV7-2 with TRBJ2-7; D gene unclear. Germline V gene sequence: CDR1 SGHTA, CDR2 FQGNSA. The length of the CDR3 is 16 residues. Trimming removed 5 bases from V and 0 bases from J, with 17 bases in between. CDR3 nucleotides: TGTGCCAGCAGCCGAGACCCCCCGGGCCTCTCCTACGAGCAGTACTTC. The encoded protein is CASSRDPPGLSYEQYF.

This clone was picked up a small number of times. The gene calls are TRBV10-1 and TRBJ2-7; D not certain. In germline, CDR1 is WNHNN, CDR2 SYGVQD (reference sequence). CDR3 size: 13 residues. Trimming removed 5 bases from V and 2 bases from J, with 10 bases in between. CDR3 bases: TGCGCCAGCAGTTCCAACAATGCCTACGAGCAGTACTTC. Amino acid sequence: CASSSNNAYEQYF.

V usage is TRBV30 and J usage is TRBJ1-3; 7 positions agree with TRBD1. Germline CDR1 and CDR2: GTSNPN and SVGIG (reference sequence). Trimming at V came to 0 bases and at J to 1 base, leaving 6 bases not matched to a gene. The CDR3 spans 16 residues. CDR3 in DNA: TGTGCCTGGAGTGTTCAACAGGGGATTTCTGGAAACACCATATATTTT. This encodes CAWSVQQGISGNTIYF.

The chain carries TRBV7-3 and TRBJ1-6; TRBD1 is a possible D gene (5 bases). Germline CDR1 reads SGHTA; CDR2 reads FQGTGA. The V and J ends lost 0 bases and 4 bases respectively, with 13 bases between them. This CDR3 region has 17 residues. The CDR3 DNA sequence: TGTGCCAGCAGCTTAACGGCAGGAGGGGCGTATAATTCACCCCTCCACTTT. Protein product: CASSLTAGGAYNSPLHF. Using reference TRBV7-3 and TRBJ1-6 for the parts outside the CDR3, the full variable domain is GAGVSQTPSNKVTEKGKYVELRCDPISGHTALYWYRQSLGQGPEFLIYFQGTGAADDSGLPNDRFFAVRPEGSVSTLKIQRTERGDSAVYLCASSLTAGGAYNSPLHFGNGTRLTVT.

The rearrangement uses TRBV7-9 and TRBJ1-4; no reliable D call. This CDR3 is built from 16 residues. The germline V gene encodes CDR1 SEHNR and CDR2 FQNEAQ (reference sequence). Trimming removed 1 base at V and 4 bases at J, with 13 bases between. The CDR3 loop reads CASSLGESGFNEKLFF. As DNA, the CDR3 is TGTGCCAGCAGCTTAGGAGAATCCGGATTTAATGAAAAACTGTTTTTT.

This clone was seen a handful of times. The chain recombines TRBV19 with TRBJ1-5; D ambiguous. With 8 bases removed from V and 9 bases from J, the gap between germline ends came to 8 bases. The CDR3 contains 10 residues. The germline CDR1 and CDR2 sequences are LNHDA and SQIVND (reference sequence). CDR3 sequence (DNA): TGTGCCAGTGGAATCGGGCCCCAGCATTTT. This gives the protein CASGIGPQHF.

The CDR3 region is CASSAEPGQGLIAGANVLTF. CDR3 coding DNA: TGTGCCAGCAGCGCGGAACCGGGACAGGGGTTAATCGCTGGGGCCAACGTCCTGACTTTC. The chain is built from TRBV9 and TRBJ2-6, with TRBD1 matching over 10 bases. Unmatched junction bases numbered 14, after V lost 3 bases and J lost 2 bases. This CDR3 spans 20 amino acids. CDR1 is SGDLS, CDR2 YYNGEE, per germline.

The chain links TRBV6-1 to TRBJ1-1; D gene unclear. The CDR3 has 12 residues. V lost 2 bases and J lost 9, with 10 bases in between. Germline V gives CDR1 MNHNS, CDR2 SASEGT. The CDR3 sequence: CASSELLAKAFF. The CDR3 nucleotides are TGTGCCAGCAGTGAACTCTTGGCAAAAGCTTTCTTT.

The rearrangement uses TRBV4-2 and TRBJ2-3; the match to TRBD2 covers 9 bases. Trimming at V came to 1 base and at J to 2 bases, leaving 1 base not matched to a gene. The CDR3 loop spans 15 amino acids. Germline-derived CDR1 and CDR2 are LGHNA and YNFKEQ. The CDR3 coding sequence is TGTGCCAGCAGCCAAGGCGGGGGGGCCACAGATACGCAGTATTTT. Translation gives CASSQGGGATDTQYF.

The chain carries TRBV10-3 and TRBJ1-6; D call uncertain. The CDR3 contains 16 residues. Germline-derived CDR1 and CDR2 are ENHRY and SYGVKD. V was pared by 3 bases and J by 9 bases, with 18 bases between. The CDR3 region is CAISDGRRPVGSPLHF. The CDR3, as DNA: TGTGCCATCAGTGACGGTCGGCGCCCGGTAGGTTCACCCCTCCACTTT.

The chain has TRBV28 and TRBJ2-1; D may correspond to TRBD1 or TRBD2 (5 bases each). Germline CDR1 MDHEN, CDR2 SYDVKM. The CDR3 sequence is 15 residues long. The V gene lost 7 bases and the J gene lost 7 bases, with 20 bases spanning the gap. This chain's CDR3 is CASNRPGPAVNEQFF. In DNA, the CDR3 is TGTGCCAGCAATCGACCGGGACCGGCGGTGAATGAGCAGTTCTTC.

The chain is built from TRBV20-1 and TRBJ1-1, with D possibly being TRBD1 (5 bases). V dropped 7 bases and J dropped 6 bases, with 12 bases sitting between them. CDR3 length equals 11 residues. CDR1 is DFQATT, CDR2 SNEGSKA, per germline (reference sequence). CDR3 coding DNA: TGCAGTGTTAGGGGAGGGTCTGAAGCTTTCTTT. This sequence encodes CSVRGGSEAFF.

The genes are TRBV30 and TRBJ2-3; TRBD1 matches 10 bases. The CDR3 runs 14 residues. V shed 4 bases, J shed 4 bases, and the junction held 5 bases outside the gene matches. Germline V lookup: CDR1 GTSNPN, CDR2 SVGIG (reference sequence). CDR3 residues: CAWIATGGADTQYF. The CDR3 DNA reads TGTGCCTGGATTGCGACAGGGGGCGCAGATACGCAGTATTTT.

The genes are TRBV6-5 and TRBJ1-1, with D tentatively TRBD1 (5 bases). Germline V CDR1 and CDR2: MNHEY, SVGAGI. Trimming pared 9 bases from V and 5 bases from J, leaving 10 bases between. The CDR3 loop spans 11 amino acids. The CDR3, as DNA: TGTGCCAGTGGGGGGAGAACTGAAGCTTTCTTT. Amino acids: CASGGRTEAFF.

The genes are TRBV9 and TRBJ1-5; 8 bases are shared with TRBD1. In germline, CDR1 is SGDLS, CDR2 YYNGEE. The CDR3 has 14 amino acids. V dropped 2 bases and J dropped 2; count of bases not matched to a gene: 0. The CDR3 spells CASSVGQGNQPQHF. CDR3 sequence (DNA): TGTGCCAGCAGCGTGGGACAGGGCAATCAGCCCCAGCATTTT. Full variable domain (rest looked up from reference TRBV9 and TRBJ1-5): DSGVTQTPKHLITATGQRVTLRCSPRSGDLSVYWYQQSLDQGLQFLIQYYNGEERAKGNILERFSAQQFPDLHSELNLSSLELGDSALYFCASSVGQGNQPQHFGDGTRLSIL.

The sample holds a few counts of this clone. CDR3 sequence (DNA): TGTGCCAGCAGCTACGGACAAGGAAACACTGAAGCTTTCTTT. Translating it yields CASSYGQGNTEAFF. This chain connects TRBV7-8 to TRBJ1-1, with D possibly being TRBD1 (5 bases). V gave up 4 bases and J gave up 2 bases, with 11 bases separating them. The germline CDR1 and CDR2 sequences are SGHVS and FQNEAQ. This CDR3 is built from 14 residues.

V gene TRBV7-8 combines with J gene TRBJ1-3; TRBD1 might be the D (5 bases). Germline V CDR1 and CDR2: SGHVS, FQNEAQ. The CDR3 consists of 15 residues. Trimming took off 3 bases at V and 0 bases at J, with 9 bases between the two ends. CDR3: CASSFTGSSGNTIYF. CDR3 in DNA: TGTGCCAGCAGCTTCACAGGAAGCTCTGGAAACACCATATATTTT.

This clone was found a few times. The genes are TRBV19 and TRBJ1-2; 7 nucleotides agree with TRBD1. Germline V gene data show CDR1 as LNHDA and CDR2 as SQIVND (reference sequence). This CDR3 is 14 amino acids long. V gave up 7 bases and J gave up 0 bases; unmatched junction bases: 5. CDR3 nucleotide sequence: TGTGCCAGTACAGACAGGGTAGCTAACTATGGCTACACCTTC. Amino acid sequence: CASTDRVANYGYTF.

The genes are TRBV5-1 and TRBJ1-3; 7 bases fit TRBD1. Germline V gene data show CDR1 as SGHRS and CDR2 as YFSETQ. With 4 bases clipped from V and 7 bases from J, the junction kept 14 bases outside the gene matches. The length of the CDR3 is 16 residues. The CDR3 here is CASSPGSSQGVNTIYF. CDR3 coding DNA: TGCGCCAGCAGCCCAGGATCGAGCCAGGGGGTTAACACCATATATTTT.

The genes are TRBV21-1 and TRBJ1-3. TRBV21-1 is a pseudogene locus. CDR3 length: 18 amino acids. CDR3 DNA sequence: TGTGCCAGCAGCAATTCCAGGGGCGGGAGGGCGTACGGAAACACCATATATTTT. Translation: CASSNSRGGRAYGNTIYF.

The J gene is TRBJ1-1, the V gene TRBV9; unclear D gene. Per the germline V gene, CDR1 is SGDLS and CDR2 is YYNGEE. There are 13 residues in the CDR3. V lost 4 bases and J 0 bases, leaving 7 bases between the germline ends. The CDR3 coding sequence is TGTGCCAGCAGCCCCGTACTGAACACTGAAGCTTTCTTT. It translates to CASSPVLNTEAFF.